This T cell receptor beta chain was identified in a study of T cell repertoires in cytomegalovirus infection. The study's findings and limits: The response measured ex vivo was dominated by TCR beta clonotypes (HLA-C-restricted and CMV-specific).

On this clonotype: The antigen is unknown.

With 1 base removed from V and 14 bases from J, the gap between germline ends came to 15 bases. Germline loops: CDR1 PRHDT, CDR2 FYEKMQ (reference sequence). The CDR3 covers 13 residues. TCRdb re-derived calls from the reads in MiXCR, one entry per CDR3 protein. The sample has around 630,000 distinct CDR3 sequences; 20% to 25% are singletons. This chain connects TRBV13 to TRBJ2-1; tentatively, D is TRBD1 (5 bases). Sequencing was done on a sample of CD8+ T cells from PBMCs. The receptor was isolated from a human donor in good health (CMV status not recorded). Some clones in this sample may be carry-over from other donors' samples. CDR3 region: CASSLEGMQYKFF. The CDR3 region has the DNA TGTGCCAGCAGCTTAGAGGGGATGCAGTACAAGTTCTTC.